This T cell receptor beta chain originates from a study of cytomegalovirus exposure and HLA in healthy donors (TCRdb year 2017). In the study overall: According to an earlier analysis of several hundred of the donors, about 170 million T cells yielded 95 million to 140 million unique TCR beta sequences and around 300 Gb of sequence data. An early release covering roughly 600 HLA-typed donors comprised approximately 300 gigabases of sequencing data and about 90 million unique TCR sequences. Among the roughly 400 genotyped donors, more than 70% belonged to the genetic ancestry cluster associated with self-reported Caucasian donors. The aim of the study was to test whether cataloging public T cell receptors could identify signatures of past pathogen exposure. The study used immunosequencing to profile the T cell repertoires of approximately 630 subjects and linked those repertoires to cytomegalovirus serostatus. Along with the approximately 700-subject first cohort, a separate validation cohort of around 120 different subjects was used. To predict cytomegalovirus infection status, the study brought together high-throughput TCR immunosequencing, statistical association of individual TCRs with disease status, and machine learning. To study patterns of TCR occurrence, a later analysis re-analyzed previously published TCR beta repertoires from 666 donors and added high-resolution HLA genotyping. Rather than drawing on any new phenotypic data, the later analysis identified candidate immune exposures from TCR beta sequences and the way those sequences occurred across donors. To decide whether each TCR beta V gene segment behaved as functional or pseudogenic, an earlier analysis of nearly 600 of the donors relied on high-throughput TCR beta sequencing. Alongside the repertoire data, information on donor age, sex, ethnicity and CMV serostatus was compiled. A later genetic analysis used genome-wide SNP genotypes for about 55% of the 666 donors, treating that subset as a discovery cohort. All discovery cohort repertoires had been generated using a single sequencing platform. Class I and class II HLA loci were covered by the typing at four-digit resolution. Typing coverage differed by locus: A, B, C, DRB1 and DQB1 were typed in about 629-640 donors, DQA1 in about 510, DPA1 in approximately 610, and DPB1 in around 490. Because of strong linkage in the cohort, 4 to 6 DR-DQ haplotypes were treated as single units for association and clustering. Among roughly 400 genotyped donors of the cohort, an average of around 240,000 unique TCR beta nucleotide sequences were sequenced per donor, around a sixth of them non-productive. Findings and caveats that apply to the study as a whole: The cohort was sequenced for TCR beta chains only, and without alpha or paired-chain data the features that could be detected were limited. In both the original and validation cohorts, the classifier was reported to diagnose cytomegalovirus status with high specificity and sensitivity. The study listed around 160 TCR beta chains as associated with cytomegalovirus. In a later genetic analysis, a missense DCLRE1C variant was associated with V-gene and J-gene trimming of TCR beta chains, and the association was replicated in an independent cohort. Because counts were too low, around 18 rarely observed V segments, including chromosome 9 orphons, were left out of the earlier analysis of about 500 of the donors. In a later analysis, the rate of TCR association differed among HLA loci, with DRB1 alleles having the most associated TCRs and HLA-C alleles having the fewest. In a later analysis, HLA-associated TCR beta chains were found to be more clonally expanded and to have lower generation probabilities than equally common non-associated chains. Roughly uniform sequencing depth across donors was assumed in presence/absence analyses, although this assumption may not hold. Linkage disequilibrium might explain the correlated functional status among segregating V segments, but an unknown experimental factor could not be ruled out. CMV serostatus was the only immune exposure information available for the cohort. Some IMGT-functional V segments, including TRBV6-2 and TRBV6-3, could not be distinguished by the 87-base-pair reads and were therefore excluded. A later analysis reported that several top co-occurrence clusters appeared linked to parvovirus B19, influenza, CMV and Epstein-Barr virus. In a later genetic analysis, fewer N-insertions in productive TCRs were reported among donors in an Asian-associated ancestry cluster than the 666-donor mean. A cluster of highly shared sequence variants was judged likely to be a technical artifact of the sequencing pipeline. Broadly in line with IMGT annotations, most TCR beta V segments showed up in productive rearrangements about 87% or about 30% of the time in an earlier analysis of several hundred of the donors. A further reported finding was that TCR beta sequences accurately predicted the HLA-A and HLA-B alleles for most subjects in the first cohort. A later analysis associated 16,951 TCR beta sequences with specific HLA alleles at a false discovery rate of 0.05. HLA typing was unavailable for some donors at each locus, so association tests used only the typed subset. Assigning TCR associations to individual alleles was difficult when HLA alleles, especially DR and DQ, strongly co-occurred. Most TCR sequences were observed very rarely across donors, whereas some public TCRs were present in many individuals. The authors suggested that the approach could potentially be generalized to other disease states and immunological phenotypes. Most CMV-associated TCR beta chains appeared to be HLA-restricted in a later analysis, and the HLA associations seemed to be driven largely by CMV exposure. A few of the identified cytomegalovirus-associated TCR beta chains were confirmed in vitro to be specific for cytomegalovirus antigens.

The cohort comprised some 700 healthy bone marrow donors. Cohort members were all nominally healthy when sampled, although unrecorded immune exposures were likely present. The donor tested CMV seropositive and was one of the 289 seropositive cohort members. Each donor provided a peripheral blood sample, and peripheral blood mononuclear cells were used for TCR beta sequencing. Genomic DNA extraction from the blood cell samples was performed with the Qiagen DNeasy Blood Extraction Kit. The library was produced with the immunoSEQ multiplex PCR assay. A mixture of 60 forward primers for TCR Vbeta segments and 13 reverse primers for TCR Jbeta segments was used in the multiplex PCR. The CDR3 region of rearranged TCR beta genes was amplified from genomic DNA by a multiplex PCR assay. On the Illumina HiSeq System, the amplified TCR beta libraries were sequenced as 87-base-pair reads. The authors' pipeline ran thus. In a later analysis, tens of millions of unique TCR beta chains were counted across the roughly 670 repertoires, and around 11 million of these chains were shared by at least two donors. A nearest-neighbor algorithm error-corrected the raw reads and collapsed the reads into unique sequences, merging closely related sequences to remove PCR and sequencing errors. Alignment of CDR3 sequences to IMGT reference sequences was used to assign V, D and J gene segments. For a sequence to be retained, a match of at least six nucleotides was required to both a V gene segment and a J gene segment. A rearrangement counted as productive if the CDR3 had no stop codons and remained in frame with V and J, and every other rearrangement counted as non-productive. Following IMGT convention, CDR3 was defined as the stretch from the second conserved V-encoded cysteine to the conserved J-encoded phenylalanine. The earlier analysis of 587 of the donors excluded any sequence lacking an unambiguous match to a single V gene segment. In an earlier analysis of some 590 of the donors, a V segment was called functional when productive rearrangements were above 56.7%, and segregating when the standard deviation between donors exceeded 5%. A statistical classification framework was developed to diagnose cytomegalovirus status using the catalog of TCR beta chain sequences. In a later analysis, TCR nucleotide sequences were compared against IMGT/GENE-DB human TR gene sequences so that V and J genes could be assigned. In a later analysis, CDR3 sequences and most-parsimonious VDJ recombination scenarios were assigned using the TCRdist pipeline. In a later analysis, each TCR beta chain was defined by its CDR3 amino acid sequence together with its V-gene family, and reads lacking a unique V-gene family were excluded. To address suspected cross-contamination and a sequencing artifact, a later analysis removed around 590 highly shared, low-generation-probability nucleotide sequences. In a later analysis, a clonal expansion index was calculated for each public chain from normalized within-repertoire ranks of inferred template counts. In a later analysis, generation probabilities were computed with a VDJ recombination model fitted to out-of-frame rearrangements, and the resulting probabilities were checked against IGoR. Hypergeometric tests were used in a later analysis to score TCR-TCR, TCR-HLA and TCR-CMV co-occurrence, with a repertoire-size bias correction applied to the TCR pairs. False discovery rates were estimated in a later analysis by permuting HLA or CMV assignments 20 times. In a later analysis, co-occurring TCRs were grouped using DBSCAN, with TCRdist sequence similarity added in when clustering inside HLA-allele-positive subsets. Repertoires with fewer than 30,000 or more than 120,000 public chains were left out of co-occurrence clustering, as were a handful of repertoires with anomalous nucleotide sharing. TCRdb's version of the immuneACCESS table is confined to in-frame rearrangements and falls short of the full clone set. An unresolved V gene accounts for under half of the shortfall where checked; the remainder is of unknown origin. That table is the source of V, J and clone size, and D and trimming were worked out from the DNA. In this sample the table shows more than 130,000 clones, 80% of which occur a single time. The ten largest clones take up 6.5% to 7% of the sample.

A word on this clone: This clone's antigen is unknown. Within one base of it there is no much larger clone, and no base qualities were kept.

Inclusive of the bounding cysteine and phenylalanine, the CDR3 is 13 residues long. Left in the record is the CDR3 DNA by itself, 39 bases read in frame from the first base. The V and J ends are trimmed by 8 bases and 3 bases, leaving 11 bases between them. According to the germline V gene, CDR1 reads MDHEN and CDR2 reads SYDVKM. The receptor was derived from a man between 40 and 49 years old in good health and CMV-seropositive. The V gene is TRBV28 and the J gene is TRBJ1-5; tentative D gene TRBD1, with 6 bases matching. Material for sequencing was PBMCs. The CDR3 corresponds to CASQTGANQPQHF. In nucleotide form, the sequence is TGTGCCAGCCAGACAGGAGCCAATCAGCCCCAGCATTTT.